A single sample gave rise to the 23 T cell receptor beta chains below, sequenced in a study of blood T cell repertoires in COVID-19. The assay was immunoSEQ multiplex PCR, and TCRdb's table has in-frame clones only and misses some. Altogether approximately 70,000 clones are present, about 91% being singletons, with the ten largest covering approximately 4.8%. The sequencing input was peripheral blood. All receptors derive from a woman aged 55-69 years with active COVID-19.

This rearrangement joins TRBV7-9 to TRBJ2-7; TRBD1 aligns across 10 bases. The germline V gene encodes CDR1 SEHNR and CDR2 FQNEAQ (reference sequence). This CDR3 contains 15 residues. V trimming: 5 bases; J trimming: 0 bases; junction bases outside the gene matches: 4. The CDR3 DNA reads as TGTGCCAGCAGCCGGGACAGGGGCGTCTCCTACGAGCAGTACTTC. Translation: CASSRDRGVSYEQYF. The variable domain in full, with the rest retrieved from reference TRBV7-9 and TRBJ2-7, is DTGVSQNPRHKITKRGQNVTFRCDPISEHNRLYWYRQTLGQGPEFLTYFQNEAQLEKSRLLSDRFSAERPKGSFSTLEIQRTEQGDSAMYLCASSRDRGVSYEQYFGPGTRLTVT.

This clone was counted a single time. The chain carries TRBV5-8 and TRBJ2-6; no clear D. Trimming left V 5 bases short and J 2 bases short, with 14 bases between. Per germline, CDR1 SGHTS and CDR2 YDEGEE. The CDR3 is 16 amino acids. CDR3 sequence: CASRKPGVAGANVLTF. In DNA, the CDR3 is TGTGCCAGCAGAAAACCCGGAGTAGCTGGGGCCAACGTCCTGACTTTC.

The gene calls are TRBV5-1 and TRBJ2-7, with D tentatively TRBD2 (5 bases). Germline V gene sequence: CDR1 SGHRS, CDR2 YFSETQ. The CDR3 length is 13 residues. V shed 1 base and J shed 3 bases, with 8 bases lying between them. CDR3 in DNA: TGCGCCAGCAGCTTGCGGGAAGGCTACGAGCAGTACTTC. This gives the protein CASSLREGYEQYF.

CDR3 nucleotides: TGTGCCAGCAGTAGCGGGACAGGGGCTGCGGAAAACATTCAGTACTTC. Translating it yields CASSSGTGAAENIQYF. The chain recombines TRBV27 with TRBJ2-4, with 10 bases fitting TRBD1. J gave up 5 bases and V 5 bases, and 9 bases lay outside the gene matches. Germline values: CDR1 MNHEY, CDR2 SMNVEV (reference sequence). There are 16 residues in the CDR3.

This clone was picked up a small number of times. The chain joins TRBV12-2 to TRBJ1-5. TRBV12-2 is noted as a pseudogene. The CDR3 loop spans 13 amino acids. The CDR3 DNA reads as TGTGCAAGTCGCTGGCGGGGGGGACAGCCCCAGCATTTT. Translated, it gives CASRWRGGQPQHF.

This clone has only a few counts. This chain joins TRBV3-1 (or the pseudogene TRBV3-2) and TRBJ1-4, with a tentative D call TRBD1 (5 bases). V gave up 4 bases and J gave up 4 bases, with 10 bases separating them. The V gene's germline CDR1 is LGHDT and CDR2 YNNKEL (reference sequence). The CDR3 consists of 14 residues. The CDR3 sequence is CASSPSGLNEKLFF. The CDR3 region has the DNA TGTGCCAGCAGCCCATCGGGACTTAATGAAAAACTGTTTTTT.

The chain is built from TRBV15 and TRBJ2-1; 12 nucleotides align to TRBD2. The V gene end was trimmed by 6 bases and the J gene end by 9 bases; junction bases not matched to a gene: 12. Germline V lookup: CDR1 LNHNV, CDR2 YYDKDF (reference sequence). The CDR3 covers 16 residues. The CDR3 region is CATSTPGLAGGGEQFF. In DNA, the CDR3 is TGTGCCACCAGTACCCCGGGGCTAGCGGGAGGGGGTGAGCAGTTCTTC.

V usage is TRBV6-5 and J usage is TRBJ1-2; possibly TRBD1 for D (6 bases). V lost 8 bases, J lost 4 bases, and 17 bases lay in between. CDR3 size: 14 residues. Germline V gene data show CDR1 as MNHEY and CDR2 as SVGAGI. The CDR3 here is CASHVTTGTYGYTF. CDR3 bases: TGTGCCAGCCACGTGACTACAGGGACCTATGGCTACACCTTC.

The CDR3 loop is CASSSRGTNNEQFF. CDR3 DNA: TGTGCCAGCAGTTCACGGGGGACCAACAATGAGCAGTTCTTC. The rearrangement uses TRBV6-6 and TRBJ2-1; TRBD2 might be the D (6 bases). This CDR3 has 14 amino acids. V was cut by 4 bases and J by 5 bases, with 12 bases left in between. The germline gives CDR1 MNHNY, CDR2 SVGAGI (reference sequence).

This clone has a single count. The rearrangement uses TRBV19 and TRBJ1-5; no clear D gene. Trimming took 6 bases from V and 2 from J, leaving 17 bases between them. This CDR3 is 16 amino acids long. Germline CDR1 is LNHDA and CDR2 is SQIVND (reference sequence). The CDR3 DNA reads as TGTGCCAGTAGCTCGGGAGGGATCGGGGGCAATCAGCCCCAGCATTTT. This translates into CASSSGGIGGNQPQHF.

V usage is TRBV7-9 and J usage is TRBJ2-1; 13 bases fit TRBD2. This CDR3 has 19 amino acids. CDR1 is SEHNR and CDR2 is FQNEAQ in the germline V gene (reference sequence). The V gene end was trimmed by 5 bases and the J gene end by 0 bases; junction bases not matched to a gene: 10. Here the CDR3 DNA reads TGTGCCAGCAGCCCTAGAGCAACTAGCGGGAGGGCCTCCTACAATGAGCAGTTCTTC. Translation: CASSPRATSGRASYNEQFF.

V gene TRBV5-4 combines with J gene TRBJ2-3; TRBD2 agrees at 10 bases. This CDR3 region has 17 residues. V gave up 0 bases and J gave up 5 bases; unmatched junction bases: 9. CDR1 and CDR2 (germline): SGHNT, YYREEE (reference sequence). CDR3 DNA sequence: TGTGCCAGCAGCTTGGAGGCCCCTAGCGGGAGAATAGATACGCAGTATTTT. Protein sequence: CASSLEAPSGRIDTQYF.

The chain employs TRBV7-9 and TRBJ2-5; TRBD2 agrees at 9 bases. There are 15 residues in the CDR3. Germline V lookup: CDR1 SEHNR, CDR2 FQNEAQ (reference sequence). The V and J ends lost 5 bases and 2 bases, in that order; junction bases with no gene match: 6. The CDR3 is CASSGREGIQETQYF. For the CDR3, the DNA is TGTGCCAGCAGCGGGCGGGAGGGGATTCAAGAGACCCAGTACTTC.

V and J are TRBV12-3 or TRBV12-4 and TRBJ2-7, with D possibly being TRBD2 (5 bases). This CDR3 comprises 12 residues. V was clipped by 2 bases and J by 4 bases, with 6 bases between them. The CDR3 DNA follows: TGTGCCAGCAGTTTACGGGGTTACGAGCAGTACTTC. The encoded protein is CASSLRGYEQYF.

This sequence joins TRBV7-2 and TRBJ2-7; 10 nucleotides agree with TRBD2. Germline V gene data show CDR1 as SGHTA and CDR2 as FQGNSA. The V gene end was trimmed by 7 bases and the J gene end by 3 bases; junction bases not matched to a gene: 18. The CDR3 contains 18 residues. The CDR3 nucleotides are TGTGCCAGCACCTGGGGGACAGTTACTAGCGGGAAGCACTACGAGCAGTACTTC. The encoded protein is CASTWGTVTSGKHYEQYF.

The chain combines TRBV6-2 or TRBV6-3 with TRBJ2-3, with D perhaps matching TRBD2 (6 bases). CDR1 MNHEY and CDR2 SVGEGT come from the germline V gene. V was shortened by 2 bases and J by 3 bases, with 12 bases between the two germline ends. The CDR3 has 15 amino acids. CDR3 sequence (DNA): TGTGCCAGCAGTTACGGCGGGGCTCTGACAGATACGCAGTATTTT. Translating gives CASSYGGALTDTQYF.

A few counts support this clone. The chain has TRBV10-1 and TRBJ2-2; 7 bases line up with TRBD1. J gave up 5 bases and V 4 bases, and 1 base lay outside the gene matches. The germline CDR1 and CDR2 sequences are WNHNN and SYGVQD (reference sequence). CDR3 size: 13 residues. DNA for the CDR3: TGCGCCAGCAGTGTACAGGGGACCGGGGAGCTGTTTTTT. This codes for CASSVQGTGELFF.

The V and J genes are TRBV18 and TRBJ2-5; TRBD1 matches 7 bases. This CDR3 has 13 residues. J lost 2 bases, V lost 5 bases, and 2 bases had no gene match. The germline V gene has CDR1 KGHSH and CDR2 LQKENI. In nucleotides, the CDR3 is TGTGCCAGCTCATCACAGGGGCAAGAGACCCAGTACTTC. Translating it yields CASSSQGQETQYF. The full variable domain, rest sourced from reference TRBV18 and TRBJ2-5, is NAGVMQNPRHLVRRRGQEARLRCSPMKGHSHVYWYRQLPEEGLKFMVYLQKENIIDESGMPKERFSAEFPKEGPSILRIQQVVRGDSAAYFCASSSQGQETQYFGPGTRLLVL.

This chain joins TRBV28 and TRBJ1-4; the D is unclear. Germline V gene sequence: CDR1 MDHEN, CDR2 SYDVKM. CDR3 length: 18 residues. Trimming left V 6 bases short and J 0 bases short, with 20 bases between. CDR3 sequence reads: CASRVGFKGVATNEKLFF. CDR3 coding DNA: TGTGCCAGCAGAGTAGGCTTTAAAGGAGTTGCAACTAATGAAAAACTGTTTTTT.

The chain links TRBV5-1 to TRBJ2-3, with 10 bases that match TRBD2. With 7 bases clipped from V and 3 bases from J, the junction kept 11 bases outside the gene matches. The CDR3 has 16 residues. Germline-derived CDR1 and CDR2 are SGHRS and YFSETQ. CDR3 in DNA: TGCGCCAGCTCCACCCTAGCGGGAGTGACGACAGATACGCAGTATTTT. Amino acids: CASSTLAGVTTDTQYF.

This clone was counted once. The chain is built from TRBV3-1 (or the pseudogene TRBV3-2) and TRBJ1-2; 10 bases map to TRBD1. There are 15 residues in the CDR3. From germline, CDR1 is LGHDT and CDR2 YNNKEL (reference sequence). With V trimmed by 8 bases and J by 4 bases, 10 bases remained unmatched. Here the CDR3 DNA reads TGTGCCAGCGGATCCCGACAGGGGGCCGGCTATGGCTACACCTTC. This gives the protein CASGSRQGAGYGYTF.

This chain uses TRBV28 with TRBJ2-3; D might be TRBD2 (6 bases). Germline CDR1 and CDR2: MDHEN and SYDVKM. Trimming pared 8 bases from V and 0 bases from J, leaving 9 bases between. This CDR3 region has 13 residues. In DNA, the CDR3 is TGTGCCAGCTGGGGGGAGAGCACAGATACGCAGTATTTT. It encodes CASWGESTDTQYF. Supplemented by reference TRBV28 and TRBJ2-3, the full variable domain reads DVKVTQSSRYLVKRTGEKVFLECVQDMDHENMFWYRQDPGLGLRLIYFSYDVKMKEKGDIPEGYSVSREKKERFSLILESASTNQTSMYLCASWGESTDTQYFGPGTRLTVL.

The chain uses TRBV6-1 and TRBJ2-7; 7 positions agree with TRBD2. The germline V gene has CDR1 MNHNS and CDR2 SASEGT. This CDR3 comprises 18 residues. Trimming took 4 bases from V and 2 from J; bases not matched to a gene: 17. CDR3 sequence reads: CASSVLSGGSGLTYEQYF. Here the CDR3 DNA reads TGTGCCAGCAGTGTCCTTTCCGGAGGTAGCGGGCTAACCTACGAGCAGTACTTC.